This TCR beta chain was sequenced during a study of CD8 T cells in ankylosing spondylitis. Study outcomes and limitations: Disease-linked clones reportedly concentrated significantly in matched ankylosing spondylitis synovial fluid.

CDR3 length: 13 amino acids. V was clipped by 1 base and J by 9 bases, with 14 bases between them. CDR1 and CDR2 (germline): GTSNPN, SVGIG (reference sequence). Quantitative barcoded 5'-RACE was used to prepare TCR beta libraries. TCRdb passed the 5' RACE reads through MiXCR, listing each CDR3 protein once. The table lists 110,000 to 150,000 distinct CDR3 sequences, 7% to 10% of them singletons. This clonotype was counted a few times. Its antigen is not identified. The sequence came from a male donor with ankylosing spondylitis. This chain links TRBV30 with TRBJ2-3, with D unresolved. The sequenced sample was synovial fluid, either unsorted or a sorted T cell fraction (not recorded which). The CDR3: CAWSAALRSTQYF. The CDR3, as DNA: TGTGCCTGGAGTGCCGCCCTTCGGTCAACGCAGTATTTT.